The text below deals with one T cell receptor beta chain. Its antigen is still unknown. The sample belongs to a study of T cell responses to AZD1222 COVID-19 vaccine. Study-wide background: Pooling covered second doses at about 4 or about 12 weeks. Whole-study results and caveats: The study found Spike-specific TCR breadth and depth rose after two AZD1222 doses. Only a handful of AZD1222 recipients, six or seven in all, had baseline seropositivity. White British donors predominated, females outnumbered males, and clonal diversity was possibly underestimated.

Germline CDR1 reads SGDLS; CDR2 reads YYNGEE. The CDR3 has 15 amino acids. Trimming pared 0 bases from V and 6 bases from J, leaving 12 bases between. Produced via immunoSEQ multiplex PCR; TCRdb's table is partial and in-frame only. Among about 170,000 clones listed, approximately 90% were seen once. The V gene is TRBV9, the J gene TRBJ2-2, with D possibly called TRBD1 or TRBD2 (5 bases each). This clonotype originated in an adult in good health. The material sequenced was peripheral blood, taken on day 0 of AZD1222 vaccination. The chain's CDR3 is CASSVVGVDSGELFF. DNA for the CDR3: TGTGCCAGCAGCGTAGTGGGGGTTGACTCCGGGGAGCTGTTTTTT. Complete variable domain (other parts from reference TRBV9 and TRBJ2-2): DSGVTQTPKHLITATGQRVTLRCSPRSGDLSVYWYQQSLDQGLQFLIQYYNGEERAKGNILERFSAQQFPDLHSELNLSSLELGDSALYFCASSVVGVDSGELFFGEGSRLTVL.